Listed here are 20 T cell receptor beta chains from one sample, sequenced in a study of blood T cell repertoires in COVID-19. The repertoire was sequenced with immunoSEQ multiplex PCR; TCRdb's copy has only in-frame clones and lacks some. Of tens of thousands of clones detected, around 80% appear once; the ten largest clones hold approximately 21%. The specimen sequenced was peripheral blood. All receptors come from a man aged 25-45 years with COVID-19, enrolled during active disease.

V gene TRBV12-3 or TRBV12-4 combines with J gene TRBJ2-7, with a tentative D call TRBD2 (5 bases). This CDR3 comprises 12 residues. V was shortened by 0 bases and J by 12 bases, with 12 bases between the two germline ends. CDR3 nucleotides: TGTGCCAGCAGTTTAGCGCAGGCGGGTCGGTACTTC. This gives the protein CASSLAQAGRYF.

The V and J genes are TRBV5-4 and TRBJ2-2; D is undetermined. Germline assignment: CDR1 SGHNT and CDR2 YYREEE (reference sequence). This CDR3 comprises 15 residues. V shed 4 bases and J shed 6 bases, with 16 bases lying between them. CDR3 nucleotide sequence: TGTGCCAGCAGCCCCGACGAGACCGAGGCCGGGGAGCTGTTTTTT. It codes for CASSPDETEAGELFF.

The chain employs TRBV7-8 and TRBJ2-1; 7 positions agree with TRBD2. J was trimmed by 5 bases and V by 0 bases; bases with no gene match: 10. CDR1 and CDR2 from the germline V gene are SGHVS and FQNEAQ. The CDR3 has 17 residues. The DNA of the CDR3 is TGTGCCAGCAGCTTAGCGGTCGGGAGGACGTTGCACAATGAGCAGTTCTTC. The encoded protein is CASSLAVGRTLHNEQFF.

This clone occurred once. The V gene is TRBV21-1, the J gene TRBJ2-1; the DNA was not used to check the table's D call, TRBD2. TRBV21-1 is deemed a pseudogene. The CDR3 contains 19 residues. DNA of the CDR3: TGTGCCAGCAGCAGAGTAGGGCTAGCGGGGGGGTTCTCCTACAATGAGCAGTTCTTC. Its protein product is CASSRVGLAGGFSYNEQFF.

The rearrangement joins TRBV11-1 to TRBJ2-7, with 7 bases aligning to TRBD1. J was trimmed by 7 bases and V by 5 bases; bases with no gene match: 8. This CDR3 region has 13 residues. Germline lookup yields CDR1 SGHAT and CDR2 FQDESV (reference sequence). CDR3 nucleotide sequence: TGTGCCAGCAGCCGACAGGGCTCGGATGAGCAGTACTTC. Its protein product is CASSRQGSDEQYF.

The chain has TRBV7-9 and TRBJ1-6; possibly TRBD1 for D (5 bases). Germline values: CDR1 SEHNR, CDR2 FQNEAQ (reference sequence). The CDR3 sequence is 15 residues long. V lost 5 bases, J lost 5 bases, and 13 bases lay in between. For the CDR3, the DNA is TGTGCCAGCAGCAATAAACCGGGGGATAATTCACCCCTCCACTTT. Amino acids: CASSNKPGDNSPLHF.

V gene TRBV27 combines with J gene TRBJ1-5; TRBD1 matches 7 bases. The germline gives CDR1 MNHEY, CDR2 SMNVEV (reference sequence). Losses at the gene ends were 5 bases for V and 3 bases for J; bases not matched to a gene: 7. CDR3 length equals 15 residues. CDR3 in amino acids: CASSKWDSPNQPQHF. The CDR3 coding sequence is TGTGCCAGCAGTAAATGGGACAGTCCCAATCAGCCCCAGCATTTT.

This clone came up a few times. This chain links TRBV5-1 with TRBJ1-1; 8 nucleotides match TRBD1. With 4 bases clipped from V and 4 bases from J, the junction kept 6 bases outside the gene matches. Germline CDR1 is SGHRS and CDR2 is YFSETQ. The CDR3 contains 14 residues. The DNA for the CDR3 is TGCGCCAGCAGCCCTGGGACAGGCGGCACTGAAGCTTTCTTT. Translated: CASSPGTGGTEAFF.

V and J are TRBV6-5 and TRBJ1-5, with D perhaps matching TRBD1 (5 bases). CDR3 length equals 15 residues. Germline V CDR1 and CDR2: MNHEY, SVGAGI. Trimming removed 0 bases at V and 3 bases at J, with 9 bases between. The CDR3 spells CASSYSGGVNQPQHF. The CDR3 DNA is TGTGCCAGCAGTTACTCGGGGGGGGTCAATCAGCCCCAGCATTTT.

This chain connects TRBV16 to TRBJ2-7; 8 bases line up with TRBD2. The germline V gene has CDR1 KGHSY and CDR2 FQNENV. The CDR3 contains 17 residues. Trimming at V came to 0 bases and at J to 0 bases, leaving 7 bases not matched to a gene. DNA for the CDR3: TGTGCCAGCAGCCAATCCCCTCTAGCGGGTGTCTCCTACGAGCAGTACTTC. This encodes CASSQSPLAGVSYEQYF.

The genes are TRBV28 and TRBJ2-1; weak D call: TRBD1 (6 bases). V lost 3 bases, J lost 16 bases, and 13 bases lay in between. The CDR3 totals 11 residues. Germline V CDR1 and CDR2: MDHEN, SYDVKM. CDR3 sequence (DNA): TGTGCCAGCAGTTTGAGGACAGTGTTTTTCTTC. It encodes CASSLRTVFFF.

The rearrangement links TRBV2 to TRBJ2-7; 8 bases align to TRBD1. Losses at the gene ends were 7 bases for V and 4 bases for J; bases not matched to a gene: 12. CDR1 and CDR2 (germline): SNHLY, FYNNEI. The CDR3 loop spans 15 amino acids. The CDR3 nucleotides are TGTGCCAGCAAGGGGTTGACAGGGGCTAATTACGAGCAGTACTTC. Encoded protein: CASKGLTGANYEQYF. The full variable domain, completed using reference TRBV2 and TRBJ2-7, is EPEVTQTPSHQVTQMGQEVILRCVPISNHLYFYWYRQILGQKVEFLVSFYNNEISEKSEIFDDQFSVERPDGSNFTLKIRSTKLEDSAMYFCASKGLTGANYEQYFGPGTRLTVT.

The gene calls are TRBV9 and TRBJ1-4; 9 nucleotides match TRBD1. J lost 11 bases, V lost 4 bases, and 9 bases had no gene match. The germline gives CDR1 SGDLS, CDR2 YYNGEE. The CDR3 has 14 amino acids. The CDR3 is CASSLGQGSRKLFF. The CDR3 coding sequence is TGTGCCAGCAGCCTGGGACAGGGTAGTAGGAAACTGTTTTTT.

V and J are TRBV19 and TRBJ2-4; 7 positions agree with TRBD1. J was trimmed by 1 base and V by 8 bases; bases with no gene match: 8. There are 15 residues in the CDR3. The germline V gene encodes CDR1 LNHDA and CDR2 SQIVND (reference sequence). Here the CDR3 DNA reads TGTGCCAGTTCACAGGGGTTCATGGCCAAAAACATTCAGTACTTC. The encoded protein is CASSQGFMAKNIQYF.

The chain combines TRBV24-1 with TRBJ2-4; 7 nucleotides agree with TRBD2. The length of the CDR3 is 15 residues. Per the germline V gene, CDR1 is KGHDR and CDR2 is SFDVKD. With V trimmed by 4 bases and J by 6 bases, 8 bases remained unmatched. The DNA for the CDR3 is TGTGCCACCAGTGAAACCGCGGGAGCAGGAAACATTCAGTACTTC. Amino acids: CATSETAGAGNIQYF.

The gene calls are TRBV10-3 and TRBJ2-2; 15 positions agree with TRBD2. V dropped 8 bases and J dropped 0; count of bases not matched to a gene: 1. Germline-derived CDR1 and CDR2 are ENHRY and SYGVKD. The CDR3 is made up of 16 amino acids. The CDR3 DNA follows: TGTGCCATCGGACTAGCGGGGGGGACGAACACCGGGGAGCTGTTTTTT. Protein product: CAIGLAGGTNTGELFF.

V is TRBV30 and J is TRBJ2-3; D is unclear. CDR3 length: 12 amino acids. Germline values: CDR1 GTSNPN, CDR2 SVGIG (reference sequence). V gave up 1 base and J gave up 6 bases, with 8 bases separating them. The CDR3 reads CAWSASHDTQYF. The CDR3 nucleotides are TGTGCCTGGAGTGCATCACACGATACGCAGTATTTT.

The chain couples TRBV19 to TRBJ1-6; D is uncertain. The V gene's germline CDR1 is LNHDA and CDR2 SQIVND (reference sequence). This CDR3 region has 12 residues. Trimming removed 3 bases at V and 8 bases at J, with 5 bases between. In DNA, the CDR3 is TGTGCCAGTAGTATTACGGATTCACCCCTCCACTTT. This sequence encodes CASSITDSPLHF.

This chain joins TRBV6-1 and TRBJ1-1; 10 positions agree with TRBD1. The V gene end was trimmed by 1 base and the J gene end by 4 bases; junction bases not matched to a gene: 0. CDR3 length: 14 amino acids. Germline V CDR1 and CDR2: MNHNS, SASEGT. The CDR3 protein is CASSEGTGGTEAFF. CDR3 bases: TGTGCCAGCAGTGAAGGGACAGGGGGCACTGAAGCTTTCTTT.

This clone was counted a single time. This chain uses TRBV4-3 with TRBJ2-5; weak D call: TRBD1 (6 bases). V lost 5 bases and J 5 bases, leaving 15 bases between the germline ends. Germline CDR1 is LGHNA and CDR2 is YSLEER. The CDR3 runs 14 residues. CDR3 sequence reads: CASSEIQGSETQYF. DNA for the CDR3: TGCGCCAGCAGCGAAATACAGGGTTCCGAGACCCAGTACTTC.